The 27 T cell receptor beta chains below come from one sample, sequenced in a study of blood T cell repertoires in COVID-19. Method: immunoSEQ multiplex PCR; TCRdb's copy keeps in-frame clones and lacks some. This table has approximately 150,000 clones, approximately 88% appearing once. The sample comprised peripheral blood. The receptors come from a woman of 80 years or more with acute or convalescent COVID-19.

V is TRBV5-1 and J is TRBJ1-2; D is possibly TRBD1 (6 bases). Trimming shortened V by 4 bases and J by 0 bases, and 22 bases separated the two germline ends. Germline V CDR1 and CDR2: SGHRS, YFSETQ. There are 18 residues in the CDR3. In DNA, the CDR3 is TGCGCCAGCAGCCTTTCAACTACCGGGACATCAACTAACTATGGCTACACCTTC. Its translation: CASSLSTTGTSTNYGYTF.

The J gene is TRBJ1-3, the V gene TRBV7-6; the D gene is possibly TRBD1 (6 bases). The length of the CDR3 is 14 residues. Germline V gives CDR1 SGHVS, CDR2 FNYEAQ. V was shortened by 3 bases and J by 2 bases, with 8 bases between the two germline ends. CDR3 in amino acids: CASSFQGPGNTIYF. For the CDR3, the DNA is TGTGCCAGCAGCTTCCAGGGGCCTGGAAACACCATATATTTT.

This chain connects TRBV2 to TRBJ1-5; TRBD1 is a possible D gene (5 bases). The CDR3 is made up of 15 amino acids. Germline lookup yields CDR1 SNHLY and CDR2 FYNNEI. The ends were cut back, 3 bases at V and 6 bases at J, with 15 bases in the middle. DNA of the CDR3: TGTGCCAGCAGTGACGGGGGGAGGCAGGGTCAGCCCCAGCATTTT. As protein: CASSDGGRQGQPQHF.

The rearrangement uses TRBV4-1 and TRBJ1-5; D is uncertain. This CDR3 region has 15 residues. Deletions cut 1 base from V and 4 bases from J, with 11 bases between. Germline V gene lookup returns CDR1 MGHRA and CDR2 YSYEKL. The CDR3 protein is CASSQGDGGNQPQHF. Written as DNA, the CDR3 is TGCGCCAGCAGCCAAGGGGATGGAGGGAATCAGCCCCAGCATTTT.

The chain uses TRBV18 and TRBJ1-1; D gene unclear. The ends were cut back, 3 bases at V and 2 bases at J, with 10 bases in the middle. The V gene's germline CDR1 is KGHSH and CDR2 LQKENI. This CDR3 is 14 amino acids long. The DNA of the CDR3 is TGTGCCAGCTCACCTCCCCAGGTTAACACTGAAGCTTTCTTT. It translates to CASSPPQVNTEAFF.

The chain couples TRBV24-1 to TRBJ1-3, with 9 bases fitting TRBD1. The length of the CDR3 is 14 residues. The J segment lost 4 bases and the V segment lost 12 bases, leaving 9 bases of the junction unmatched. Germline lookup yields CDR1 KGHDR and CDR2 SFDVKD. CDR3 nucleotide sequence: TGTGCCCCGACGGGACAGGGTGTAGGAAACACCATATATTTT. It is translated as CAPTGQGVGNTIYF.

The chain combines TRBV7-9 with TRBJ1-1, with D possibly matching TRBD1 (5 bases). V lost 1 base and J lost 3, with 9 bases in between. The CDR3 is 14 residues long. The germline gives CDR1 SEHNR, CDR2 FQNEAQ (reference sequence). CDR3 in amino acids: CASSLVSRDTEAFF. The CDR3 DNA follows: TGTGCCAGCAGCTTAGTTTCCAGGGACACTGAAGCTTTCTTT.

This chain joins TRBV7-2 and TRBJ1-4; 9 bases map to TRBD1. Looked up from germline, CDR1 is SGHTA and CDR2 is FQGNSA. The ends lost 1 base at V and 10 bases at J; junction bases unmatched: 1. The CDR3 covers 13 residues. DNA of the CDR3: TGTGCCAGCAGCTTAGGGGGACAGGGAAAACTGTTTTTT. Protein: CASSLGGQGKLFF.

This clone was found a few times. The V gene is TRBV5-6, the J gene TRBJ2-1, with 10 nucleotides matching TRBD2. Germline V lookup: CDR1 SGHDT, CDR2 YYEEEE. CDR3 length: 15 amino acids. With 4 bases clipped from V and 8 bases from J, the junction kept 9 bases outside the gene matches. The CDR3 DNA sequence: TGTGCCAGCAGCGATCCTAGCGGGGGACGGGATGAGCAGTTCTTC. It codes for CASSDPSGGRDEQFF.

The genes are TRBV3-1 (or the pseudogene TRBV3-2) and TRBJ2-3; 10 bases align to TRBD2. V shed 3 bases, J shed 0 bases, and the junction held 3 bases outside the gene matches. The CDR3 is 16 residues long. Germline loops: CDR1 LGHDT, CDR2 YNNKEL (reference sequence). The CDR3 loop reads CASSQQTSGSTDTQYF. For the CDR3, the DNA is TGTGCCAGCAGCCAGCAGACTAGCGGGAGCACAGATACGCAGTATTTT.

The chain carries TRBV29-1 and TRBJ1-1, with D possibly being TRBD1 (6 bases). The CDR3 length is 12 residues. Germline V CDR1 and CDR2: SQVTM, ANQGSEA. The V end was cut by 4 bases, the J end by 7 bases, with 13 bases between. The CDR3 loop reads CSVADRLVEAFF. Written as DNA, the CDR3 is TGCAGCGTTGCTGACAGGCTCGTTGAAGCTTTCTTT. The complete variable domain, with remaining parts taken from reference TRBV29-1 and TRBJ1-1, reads SAVISQKPSRDICQRGTSLTIQCQVDSQVTMMFWYRQQPGQSLTLIATANQGSEATYESGFVIDKFPISRPNLTFSTLTVSNMSPEDSSIYLCSVADRLVEAFFGQGTRLTVV.

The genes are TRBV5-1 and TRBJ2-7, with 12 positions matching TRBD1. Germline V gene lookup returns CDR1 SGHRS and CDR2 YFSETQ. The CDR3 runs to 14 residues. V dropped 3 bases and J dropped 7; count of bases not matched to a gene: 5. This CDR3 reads CASSSGTGGGEQYF. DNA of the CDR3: TGCGCCAGCAGCTCCGGGACAGGGGGCGGGGAGCAGTACTTC.

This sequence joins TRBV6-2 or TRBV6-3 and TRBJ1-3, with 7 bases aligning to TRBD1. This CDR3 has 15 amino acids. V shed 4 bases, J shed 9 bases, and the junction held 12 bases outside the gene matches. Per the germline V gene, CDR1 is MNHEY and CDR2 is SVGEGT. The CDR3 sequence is CASSSDRPLRATIYF. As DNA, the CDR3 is TGTGCCAGCAGTTCGGACAGGCCTCTCAGAGCCACCATATATTTT.

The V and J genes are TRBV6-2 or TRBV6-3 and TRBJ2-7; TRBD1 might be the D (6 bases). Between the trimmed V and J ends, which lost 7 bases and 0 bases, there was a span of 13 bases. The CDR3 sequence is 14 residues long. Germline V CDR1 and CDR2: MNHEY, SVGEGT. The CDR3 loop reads CASTPRGGSYEQYF. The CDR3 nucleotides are TGTGCCAGCACCCCGCGAGGGGGCTCCTACGAGCAGTACTTC.

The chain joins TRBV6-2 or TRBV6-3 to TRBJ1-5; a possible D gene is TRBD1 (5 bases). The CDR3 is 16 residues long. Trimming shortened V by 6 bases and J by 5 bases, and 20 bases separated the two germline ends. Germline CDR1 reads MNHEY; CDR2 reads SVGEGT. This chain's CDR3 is CASSPSFRGTDQPQHF. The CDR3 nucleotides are TGTGCCAGCAGCCCCAGCTTTCGCGGGACGGATCAGCCCCAGCATTTT.

Written as DNA, the CDR3 is TGTGCCAGCAGCCCCTCCGGAGGGCAGTTCTTC. Protein: CASSPSGGQFF. This chain joins TRBV7-2 and TRBJ2-1; a possible D gene is TRBD2 (5 bases). Germline CDR1 and CDR2: SGHTA and FQGNSA. There are 11 residues in the CDR3. V lost 5 bases to trimming and J lost 12 bases, with 11 bases between them.

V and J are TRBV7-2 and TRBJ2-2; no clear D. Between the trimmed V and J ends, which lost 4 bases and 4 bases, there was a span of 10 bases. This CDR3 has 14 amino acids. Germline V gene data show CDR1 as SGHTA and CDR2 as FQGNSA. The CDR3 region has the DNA TGTGCCAGCAGCTCAATTGTCGGCACCGGGGAGCTGTTTTTT. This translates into CASSSIVGTGELFF.

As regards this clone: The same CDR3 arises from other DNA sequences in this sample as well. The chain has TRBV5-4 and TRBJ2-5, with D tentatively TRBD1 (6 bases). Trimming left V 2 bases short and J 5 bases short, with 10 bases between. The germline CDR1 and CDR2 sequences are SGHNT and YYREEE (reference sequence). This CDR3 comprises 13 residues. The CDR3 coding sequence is TGTGCCAGCAGCTTTAGGGGGTCGGAGACCCAGTACTTC. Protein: CASSFRGSETQYF.

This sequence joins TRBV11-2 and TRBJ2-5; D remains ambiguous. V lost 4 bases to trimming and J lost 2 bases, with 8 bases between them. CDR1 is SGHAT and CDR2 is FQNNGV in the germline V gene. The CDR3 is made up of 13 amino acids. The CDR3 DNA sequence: TGTGCCAGCAGCTCGGAGATACAAGAGACCCAGTACTTC. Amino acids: CASSSEIQETQYF.

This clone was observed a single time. CDR3 loop: CASPIRGTPNYGYTF. The CDR3 coding sequence is TGTGCCAGCCCTATCCGAGGCACACCTAACTATGGCTACACCTTC. This sequence joins TRBV25-1 and TRBJ1-2, with D hard to call. In germline, CDR1 is MGHDK, CDR2 SYGVNS. This CDR3 has 15 residues. Trimming cost V 8 bases and J 0 bases, with 16 bases left between them.

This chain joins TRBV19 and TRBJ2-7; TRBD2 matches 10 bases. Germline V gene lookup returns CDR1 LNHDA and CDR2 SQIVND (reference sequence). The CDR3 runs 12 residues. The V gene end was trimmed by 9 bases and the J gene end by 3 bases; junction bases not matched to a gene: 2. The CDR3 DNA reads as TGTGCCAGGGCTAGCGGGAGCTACGAGCAGTACTTC. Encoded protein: CARASGSYEQYF. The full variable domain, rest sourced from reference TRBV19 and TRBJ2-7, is DGGITQSPKYLFRKEGQNVTLSCEQNLNHDAMYWYRQDPGQGLRLIYYSQIVNDFQKGDIAEGYSVSREKKESFPLTVTSAQKNPTAFYLCARASGSYEQYFGPGTRLTVT.

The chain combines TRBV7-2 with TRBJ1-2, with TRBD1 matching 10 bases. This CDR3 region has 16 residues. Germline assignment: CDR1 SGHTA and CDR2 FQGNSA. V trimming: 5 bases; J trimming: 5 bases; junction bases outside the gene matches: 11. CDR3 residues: CASSVPGTGEVYGYTF. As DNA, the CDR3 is TGTGCCAGCAGCGTACCAGGGACAGGGGAGGTTTATGGCTACACCTTC.

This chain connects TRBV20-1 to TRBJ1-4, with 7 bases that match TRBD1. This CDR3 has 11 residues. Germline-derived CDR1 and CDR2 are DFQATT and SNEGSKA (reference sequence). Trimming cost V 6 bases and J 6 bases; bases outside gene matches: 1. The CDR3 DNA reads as TGCAGTGCCGGGACAGATGAAAAACTGTTTTTT. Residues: CSAGTDEKLFF.

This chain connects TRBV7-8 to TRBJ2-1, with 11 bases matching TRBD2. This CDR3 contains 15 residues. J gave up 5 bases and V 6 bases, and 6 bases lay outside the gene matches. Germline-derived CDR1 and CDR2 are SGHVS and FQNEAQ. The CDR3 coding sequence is TGTGCCAGCAGGATGACTAGCGGGGACCACAATGAGCAGTTCTTC. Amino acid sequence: CASRMTSGDHNEQFF.

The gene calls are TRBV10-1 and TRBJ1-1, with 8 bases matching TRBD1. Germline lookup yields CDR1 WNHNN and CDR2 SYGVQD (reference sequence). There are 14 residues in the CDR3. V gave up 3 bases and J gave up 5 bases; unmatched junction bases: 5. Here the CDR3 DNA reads TGCGCCAGCAGTGAAGGGACAGGCTGGACTGAAGCTTTCTTT. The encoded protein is CASSEGTGWTEAFF.

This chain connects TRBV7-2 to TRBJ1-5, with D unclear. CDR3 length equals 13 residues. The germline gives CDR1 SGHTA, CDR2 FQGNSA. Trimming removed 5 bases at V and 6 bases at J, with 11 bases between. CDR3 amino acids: CASSPGRSQPQHF. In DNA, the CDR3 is TGTGCCAGCAGCCCGGGAAGATCTCAGCCCCAGCATTTT.

The CDR3 DNA sequence: TGTGCCAGCTCACCATCAGGACAGGGGGGTGGCTACACCTTC. Its translation: CASSPSGQGGGYTF. V and J are TRBV18 and TRBJ1-2; TRBD1 aligns across 10 bases. The germline gives CDR1 KGHSH, CDR2 LQKENI. This CDR3 spans 14 amino acids. The ends lost 2 bases at V and 7 bases at J; junction bases unmatched: 4. Looking up the rest from reference TRBV18 and TRBJ1-2 gives the full variable domain: NAGVMQNPRHLVRRRGQEARLRCSPMKGHSHVYWYRQLPEEGLKFMVYLQKENIIDESGMPKERFSAEFPKEGPSILRIQQVVRGDSAAYFCASSPSGQGGGYTFGSGTRLTVV.